This T cell receptor (beta chain) is from a study of patients and donors after allogeneic stem cell transplantation. This clonotype was observed at least ten times. V was pared by 5 bases and J by 7 bases, with 18 bases between. Germline CDR1 SGHTA, CDR2 FQGNSA. The CDR3 sequence is 14 residues long. One entry per CDR3 protein, called by TCRdb with MiXCR from the RT-PCR reads. The sample records approximately 90,000 distinct CDR3 sequences, less than 5% being singletons. This receptor was obtained from a human donor who was either an allogeneic HSCT recipient or a stem cell or donor lymphocyte infusion donor (not recorded which). It is not recorded whose cells these are; they may come from a transplant donor. Sequencing input: blood, either unsorted or a sorted T cell fraction (not recorded which). The chain employs TRBV7-2 and TRBJ2-7, with a tentative D call TRBD2 (5 bases). CDR3 sequence (DNA): TGTGCCAGCAGCACCAGAGTGAATTCGGGGGAGCAGTACTTC. Amino acids: CASSTRVNSGEQYF.